The 24 T cell receptor beta chains given below trace back to one sample, sequenced in a study of shared clonotypes between healthy human individuals. TCRdb's table, derived via immunoSEQ multiplex PCR, lists solely in-frame clones and lacks some. The repertoire holds 2 million to 2.5 million clones, with approximately 95% as singletons. The sequenced material came from naive CD4+ T cells from PBMCs. Subset denoted: CD45RA+ positively selected. The receptors stem from a man aged 18 to 30 in good health. Some clones in this sample may be carry-over from other donors' samples.

The chain is built from TRBV7-3 and TRBJ1-1, with unresolved D. The germline V and J ends were trimmed by 2 bases and 5 bases, with 12 bases remaining between them. In germline, CDR1 is SGHTA, CDR2 FQGTGA. This CDR3 is 14 amino acids long. CDR3 coding DNA: TGTGCCAGCAGCTTATCGTCGGTTGGAACTGAAGCTTTCTTT. Translation gives CASSLSSVGTEAFF.

The chain combines TRBV28 with TRBJ1-5, with D hard to call. CDR1 and CDR2 (germline): MDHEN, SYDVKM. The CDR3 consists of 13 residues. Trimming cost V 10 bases and J 2 bases, with 12 bases left between them. The CDR3 is CATLRSGNQPQHF. The CDR3, as DNA: TGTGCCACGCTCCGGTCCGGCAATCAGCCCCAGCATTTT.

V gene TRBV18 combines with J gene TRBJ1-2, with D unclear. With 6 bases removed from V and 6 bases from J, the gap between germline ends came to 14 bases. The germline V gene encodes CDR1 KGHSH and CDR2 LQKENI. The CDR3 sequence is 13 residues long. The CDR3 DNA is TGTGCCAGCTCGGTAAACCGGGATAATGGCTACACCTTC. This gives the protein CASSVNRDNGYTF.

V and J are TRBV6-1 and TRBJ1-3; perhaps TRBD1 as D (5 bases). The CDR3 covers 14 residues. Germline CDR1 and CDR2: MNHNS and SASEGT. V lost 1 base and J lost 8, with 12 bases in between. Written as DNA, the CDR3 is TGTGCCAGCAGTGAAGGACAGACCCCGGACACCATATATTTT. Protein sequence: CASSEGQTPDTIYF.

The chain has TRBV30 and TRBJ1-5; 9 nucleotides match TRBD1. The germline gives CDR1 GTSNPN, CDR2 SVGIG (reference sequence). The V gene end was trimmed by 0 bases and the J gene end by 5 bases; junction bases not matched to a gene: 8. This CDR3 comprises 16 residues. CDR3 sequence: CAWSVTLGTGHQPQHF. DNA for the CDR3: TGTGCCTGGAGTGTAACTCTTGGGACAGGGCATCAGCCCCAGCATTTT. Full variable domain (outside the CDR3, taken from reference TRBV30 and TRBJ1-5): SQTIHQWPATLVQPVGSPLSLECTVEGTSNPNLYWYRQAAGRGLQLLFYSVGIGQISSEVPQNLSASRPQDRQFILSSKKLLLSDSGFYLCAWSVTLGTGHQPQHFGDGTRLSIL.

With regard to this clone: Different DNA sequences within this sample yield the same CDR3. The V gene is TRBV28, the J gene TRBJ2-1; no clear D gene. CDR1 and CDR2 (germline): MDHEN, SYDVKM. V shed 6 bases and J shed 6 bases, with 12 bases lying between them. This CDR3 contains 13 residues. As DNA, the CDR3 is TGTGCCAGCAGCCTATTATCGTCCAATGAGCAGTTCTTC. Translation gives CASSLLSSNEQFF.

This chain links TRBV19 with TRBJ1-3; 9 bases agree with TRBD1. The J segment lost 2 bases and the V segment lost 5 bases, leaving 7 bases of the junction unmatched. Germline V lookup: CDR1 LNHDA, CDR2 SQIVND (reference sequence). The CDR3 spans 16 residues. The CDR3 DNA reads as TGTGCCAGTAGTGCCAGAACAGGGGGCACTGGAAACACCATATATTTT. Encoded protein: CASSARTGGTGNTIYF.

V is TRBV25-1 and J is TRBJ2-7; TRBD1 agrees at 9 bases. CDR3 length: 13 amino acids. Germline V gene lookup returns CDR1 MGHDK and CDR2 SYGVNS. J lost 2 bases, V lost 9 bases, and 5 bases had no gene match. The CDR3 nucleotides read TGTGCCAGTAAAGGACAGGGGACCTACGAGCAGTACTTC. Protein: CASKGQGTYEQYF.

The genes are TRBV5-4 and TRBJ2-6; 8 bases agree with TRBD1. CDR3 length equals 15 residues. The ends lost 5 bases at V and 4 bases at J; junction bases unmatched: 5. Germline CDR1 SGHNT, CDR2 YYREEE (reference sequence). The CDR3 loop reads CASRDRATGANVLTF. For the CDR3, the DNA is TGTGCCAGCAGGGACAGGGCTACCGGGGCCAACGTCCTGACTTTC. Based on the CDR3 plus reference TRBV5-4 and TRBJ2-6, the full variable domain is ETGVTQSPTHLIKTRGQQVTLRCSSQSGHNTVSWYQQALGQGPQFIFQYYREEENGRGNFPPRFSGLQFPNYSSELNVNALELDDSALYLCASRDRATGANVLTFGAGSRLTVL.

V gene TRBV5-1 combines with J gene TRBJ2-1; D gene unclear. The length of the CDR3 is 14 residues. V was clipped by 4 bases and J by 6 bases, with 14 bases between them. The germline V gene encodes CDR1 SGHRS and CDR2 YFSETQ. In nucleotides, the CDR3 is TGCGCCAGCAGCCAGGTACCACCGACCAATGAGCAGTTCTTC. This encodes CASSQVPPTNEQFF. The variable domain in full, completed from reference TRBV5-1 and TRBJ2-1, reads KAGVTQTPRYLIKTRGQQVTLSCSPISGHRSVSWYQQTPGQGLQFLFEYFSETQRNKGNFPGRFSGRQFSNSRSEMNVSTLELGDSALYLCASSQVPPTNEQFFGPGTRLTVL.

The chain has TRBV30 and TRBJ2-1, with TRBD2 matching over 8 bases. V lost 4 bases to trimming and J lost 8 bases; unmatched junction nucleotides: 19. Per germline, CDR1 GTSNPN and CDR2 SVGIG (reference sequence). The CDR3 spans 17 residues. CDR3 DNA sequence: TGTGCCTGGACTGGAAGGGAGGCCTTCGGGAGGGCGTATGAGCAGTTCTTC. Translating gives CAWTGREAFGRAYEQFF.

A word on this clone: Other DNA sequences in the sample encode the same CDR3. The chain links TRBV27 to TRBJ1-2; no clear D gene. This CDR3 region has 12 residues. Germline V lookup: CDR1 MNHEY, CDR2 SMNVEV (reference sequence). V lost 6 bases, J lost 2 bases, and 7 bases lay in between. CDR3 region: CASRQGNYGYTF. The CDR3 region has the DNA TGTGCCAGCAGACAAGGAAACTATGGCTACACCTTC.

V usage is TRBV27 and J usage is TRBJ1-1; 7 bases map to TRBD1. The CDR3 runs 14 residues. The junction had 13 bases not matched to a gene; V was cut back by 7 bases and J by 8 bases. The germline V gene encodes CDR1 MNHEY and CDR2 SMNVEV (reference sequence). CDR3 nucleotide sequence: TGTGCCAGCACCCCGCGACAGGGATTTCTCGAAGCTTTCTTT. Amino acid sequence: CASTPRQGFLEAFF.

V gene TRBV19 combines with J gene TRBJ2-3; TRBD1 matches 7 bases. The V and J ends lost 4 bases and 2 bases, in that order; junction bases with no gene match: 9. The CDR3 covers 16 residues. Germline CDR1 reads LNHDA; CDR2 reads SQIVND (reference sequence). The CDR3 bases are TGTGCCAGTAGTACCCACGACAGGGCCTCCACAGATACGCAGTATTTT. This codes for CASSTHDRASTDTQYF.

This chain's CDR3 is CASQTGSSGRTSYEQYF. Written as DNA, the CDR3 is TGTGCCAGCCAAACCGGTAGTAGCGGGAGGACGTCCTACGAGCAGTACTTC. This chain joins TRBV18 and TRBJ2-7; 10 bases fit TRBD2. This CDR3 region has 17 residues. J lost 1 base, V lost 8 bases, and 14 bases had no gene match. Germline-derived CDR1 and CDR2 are KGHSH and LQKENI.

The CDR3 loop reads CASSLAHSQETQYF. The CDR3 coding sequence is TGCGCCAGCAGCTTGGCTCACAGCCAAGAGACCCAGTACTTC. The chain is built from TRBV5-1 and TRBJ2-5; D unresolved. Per the germline V gene, CDR1 is SGHRS and CDR2 is YFSETQ. This CDR3 spans 14 amino acids. V was shortened by 0 bases and J by 1 base, with 7 bases between the two germline ends.

J is TRBJ1-1 and V is TRBV18; perhaps TRBD1 as D (5 bases). The V end lost 2 bases, the J end lost 8 bases, and 15 bases lay between the germline ends. This CDR3 is 14 amino acids long. From germline, CDR1 is KGHSH and CDR2 LQKENI. CDR3 sequence reads: CASSPGGMGNEAFF. CDR3 DNA: TGTGCCAGCTCACCAGGGGGGATGGGTAACGAAGCTTTCTTT.

The chain links TRBV10-3 to TRBJ2-4, with a possible D match to TRBD1 (6 bases). This CDR3 region has 13 residues. CDR1 is ENHRY, CDR2 SYGVKD, per germline. V was clipped by 2 bases and J by 7 bases, with 9 bases between them. In DNA, the CDR3 is TGTGCCATCAGTGAGACAGGGTTTAACATTCAGTACTTC. It specifies CAISETGFNIQYF.

The chain's CDR3 is CASSPRSAGSEQYF. CDR3 sequence (DNA): TGTGCCAGCAGCCCCAGGAGCGCGGGGTCCGAGCAGTACTTC. The chain links TRBV6-5 to TRBJ2-7; possible D gene TRBD2, 6 bases. In germline, CDR1 is MNHEY, CDR2 SVGAGI. This CDR3 is built from 14 residues. With 6 bases removed from V and 6 bases from J, the gap between germline ends came to 18 bases.

The chain joins TRBV6-1 to TRBJ2-2; 7 positions agree with TRBD2. This CDR3 spans 17 amino acids. Germline V lookup: CDR1 MNHNS, CDR2 SASEGT. J gave up 0 bases and V 2 bases, and 6 bases lay outside the gene matches. The CDR3 DNA reads as TGTGCCAGCAGTGAATACGGCGGGGGTGCGAACACCGGGGAGCTGTTTTTT. Its translation: CASSEYGGGANTGELFF.

The CDR3 nucleotides are TGTGCCAGCAGCTTACAAAGAGGGACAGGGACCCAGGCGGACACTGAAGCTTTCTTT. It yields the protein CASSLQRGTGTQADTEAFF. The chain recombines TRBV7-9 with TRBJ1-1, with TRBD1 matching over 9 bases. Germline assignment: CDR1 SEHNR and CDR2 FQNEAQ (reference sequence). The CDR3 length is 19 residues. V shed 2 bases, J shed 3 bases, and the junction held 16 bases outside the gene matches.

The CDR3 DNA reads TGTGCCAGCAGCGTAGAGTACAGGGCTGGCTACACCTTC. It specifies CASSVEYRAGYTF. This sequence joins TRBV9 and TRBJ1-2; D might be TRBD1 (6 bases). The CDR3 length is 13 residues. Germline V gene lookup returns CDR1 SGDLS and CDR2 YYNGEE. Trimming removed 0 bases from V and 7 bases from J, with 10 bases in between.

This chain joins TRBV28 and TRBJ2-2; possibly TRBD1 for D (5 bases). The CDR3 totals 13 residues. Trimming cost V 5 bases and J 4 bases, with 8 bases left between them. Germline CDR1 MDHEN, CDR2 SYDVKM. The DNA of the CDR3 is TGTGCCAGCAGTGGTGGGGCCACCGGGGAGCTGTTTTTT. Amino acid sequence: CASSGGATGELFF.

This chain uses TRBV6-5 with TRBJ1-3; D not certain. The CDR3 extends over 16 amino acids. V lost 0 bases to trimming and J lost 1 base, with 10 bases between them. Looked up from germline, CDR1 is MNHEY and CDR2 is SVGAGI. CDR3: CASSYSHPGSGNTIYF. The CDR3 nucleotides read TGTGCCAGCAGTTACTCCCACCCAGGATCTGGAAACACCATATATTTT.